The rows below give T cell receptor beta chains drawn from one sample of a study of shared clonotypes between healthy human individuals. Assay used: immunoSEQ multiplex PCR; TCRdb lists only in-frame clones, some missing. The data hold millions of clones, with around nine tenths observed a single time. Sequenced sample: naive CD4+ T cells sorted from blood. These receptors were obtained from a man between 18 and 29 years old in good health. The CDR3 runs from the conserved cysteine through the conserved F or W. D genes are given only for firm matches. Size values are once, few and many counts, or a class for expanded clones, and some rows have none.

TRBJ2-7 TRBV25-1 - - TGTGCCAGCAAGCCCGCCAGTTCCTACGAGCAGTACTTC CASKPASSYEQYF
TRBJ2-1 TRBV30 - once TGTGCCTGGAATGGTCTGGGGAATGAGCAGTTCTTC CAWNGLGNEQFF
TRBJ2-3 TRBV5-6 - - TGTGCCAGCAGCTTGCCTGGGGGCACAGATACGCAGTATTTT CASSLPGGTDTQYF
TRBJ1-1 TRBV7-9 - few TGTGCCAGCAGCCCCACCCCGAACAGGGAAACTGAAGCTTTCTTT CASSPTPNRETEAFF
TRBJ1-2 TRBV4-3 - - TGCGCCAGCAGCCAAGATGGTGTCTTAGCTTCCTATGGCTACACCTTC CASSQDGVLASYGYTF
TRBJ2-6 TRBV10-3 - - TGTGCCATCAGTGAGTATGGGGGCTTGGGCTCTGGGGCCAACGTCCTGACTTTC CAISEYGGLGSGANVLTF
TRBJ1-1 TRBV19 - - TGTGCCAGTAGTATAGGGGGCTTGGGGAACACTGAAGCTTTCTTT CASSIGGLGNTEAFF
TRBJ1-2 TRBV4-1 - - TGCGCCAGCAGCCAAGTGGAAGATGGCTACACCTTC CASSQVEDGYTF
TRBJ2-5 TRBV5-1 TRBD2 - TGCGCCAGCAGCTTGAGGCCTAGCGGGGTGGCCACGGAGACCCAGTACTTC CASSLRPSGVATETQYF
TRBJ2-5 TRBV13 - - TGTGCCAGCAGCTTAGGCCGGAGGGTGGAGACCCAGTACTTC CASSLGRRVETQYF
TRBJ2-6 TRBV19 - - TGTGCCAGTAGAAGGAAGGCCAACGTCCTGACTTTC CASRRKANVLTF